The 30 T cell receptor beta chains below come from one sample, sequenced in a study of OX40 agonist ivuxolimab in advanced cancers. This table comes from immunoSEQ multiplex PCR, and its TCRdb copy is limited to in-frame clones, with some not included. The sample records tens of thousands of clones, 75% to 90% being singletons. Sequences were derived from CD4+ or CD8+ T cells sorted from blood, sampled in a trial of the OX40 agonist ivuxolimab. These receptor sequences come from an adult with an advanced solid tumor such as melanoma, head and neck, liver or kidney cancer.

The chain combines TRBV25-1 with TRBJ2-7; a weak D match, TRBD1 (6 bases). Trimming cost V 6 bases and J 6 bases, with 12 bases left between them. Per germline, CDR1 MGHDK and CDR2 SYGVNS. This CDR3 contains 12 residues. CDR3 DNA sequence: TGTGCCAGCAGCCCACAGGGACCCGAGCAGTACTTC. Translation gives CASSPQGPEQYF.

The V call is TRBV27, the J call TRBJ2-1, with 7 bases aligning to TRBD1. The germline CDR1 and CDR2 sequences are MNHEY and SMNVEV (reference sequence). V gave up 8 bases and J gave up 4 bases; unmatched junction bases: 8. This CDR3 contains 14 residues. The CDR3 DNA is TGTGCCAGCGACACTAGACAGGGATACAATGAGCAGTTCTTC. Amino acids: CASDTRQGYNEQFF.

In DNA form, the CDR3 reads TGTGCCAGCTCACCTCCGGGACTCCTCCCAGCGGAGACCCAGTACTTC. It is translated as CASSPPGLLPAETQYF. The chain recombines TRBV18 with TRBJ2-5; tentative D call: TRBD2 (6 bases). The V gene's germline CDR1 is KGHSH and CDR2 LQKENI. This CDR3 has 16 amino acids. The germline V and J ends were trimmed by 3 bases and 5 bases, with 19 bases remaining between them.

The chain uses TRBV28 and TRBJ1-4; D is ambiguous. The CDR3 loop spans 17 amino acids. Germline loops: CDR1 MDHEN, CDR2 SYDVKM. The V and J ends lost 2 bases and 10 bases respectively, with 23 bases between them. CDR3 loop: CASSLLSPGNTGRKLFF. The CDR3 bases are TGTGCCAGCAGTTTACTATCGCCGGGGAACACCGGACGAAAACTGTTTTTT.

The chain carries TRBV2 and TRBJ2-3; D not resolved. Trimming cost V 4 bases and J 4 bases, with 6 bases left between them. Germline CDR1 and CDR2: SNHLY and FYNNEI. The CDR3 extends over 12 amino acids. In DNA form, the CDR3 reads TGTGCCAGCAGTGGTGGGGCAGATACGCAGTATTTT. As protein: CASSGGADTQYF.

This clone was seen a handful of times. The CDR3 DNA reads TGTGCCAGCACGAGGTGGGGAGGGAGTTTCGTAGATACGCAGTATTTT. Protein sequence: CASTRWGGSFVDTQYF. V gene TRBV28 combines with J gene TRBJ2-3; TRBD2 matches at 7 bases. Trimming cost V 7 bases and J 5 bases; bases outside gene matches: 15. This CDR3 has 16 residues. Germline V lookup: CDR1 MDHEN, CDR2 SYDVKM. Variable domain in full (rest from reference TRBV28 and TRBJ2-3): DVKVTQSSRYLVKRTGEKVFLECVQDMDHENMFWYRQDPGLGLRLIYFSYDVKMKEKGDIPEGYSVSREKKERFSLILESASTNQTSMYLCASTRWGGSFVDTQYFGPGTRLTVL.

Here the CDR3 reads CASSYSNGNPYEQYF. CDR3 DNA sequence: TGTGCCAGCAGTTACTCGAACGGAAATCCCTACGAGCAGTACTTC. This chain joins TRBV6-6 and TRBJ2-7; no reliable D call. Germline V lookup: CDR1 MNHNY, CDR2 SVGAGI (reference sequence). This CDR3 has 15 residues. The V end was cut by 0 bases, the J end by 2 bases, with 11 bases between.

The gene calls are TRBV2 and TRBJ2-7, with no clear D. Trimming shortened V by 4 bases and J by 0 bases, and 10 bases separated the two germline ends. CDR3 length: 14 residues. Germline CDR1 reads SNHLY; CDR2 reads FYNNEI. CDR3 nucleotide sequence: TGTGCCAGCAGTGCGGGCAGGATCTCCTACGAGCAGTACTTC. It translates to CASSAGRISYEQYF.

This chain joins TRBV28 and TRBJ2-3; 15 bases agree with TRBD2. J lost 3 bases, V lost 5 bases, and 6 bases had no gene match. The CDR3 extends over 17 amino acids. Germline V gives CDR1 MDHEN, CDR2 SYDVKM. CDR3 amino acids: CASSTGLAGGITDTQYF. In DNA form, the CDR3 reads TGTGCCAGCAGTACCGGACTAGCGGGAGGGATAACAGATACGCAGTATTTT. Complete variable domain (other parts from reference TRBV28 and TRBJ2-3): DVKVTQSSRYLVKRTGEKVFLECVQDMDHENMFWYRQDPGLGLRLIYFSYDVKMKEKGDIPEGYSVSREKKERFSLILESASTNQTSMYLCASSTGLAGGITDTQYFGPGTRLTVL.

The gene calls are TRBV7-9 and TRBJ2-1; possible D gene TRBD2, 5 bases. CDR1 and CDR2 (germline): SEHNR, FQNEAQ (reference sequence). V lost 5 bases, J lost 0 bases, and 23 bases lay in between. CDR3 length: 19 amino acids. The CDR3 nucleotides read TGTGCCAGCAGCGCTTGGGGTAATACGCGGAGGAGCTCCTACAATGAGCAGTTCTTC. Amino acids: CASSAWGNTRRSSYNEQFF. The variable domain in full, completed from reference TRBV7-9 and TRBJ2-1, reads DTGVSQNPRHKITKRGQNVTFRCDPISEHNRLYWYRQTLGQGPEFLTYFQNEAQLEKSRLLSDRFSAERPKGSFSTLEIQRTEQGDSAMYLCASSAWGNTRRSSYNEQFFGPGTRLTVL.

The chain has TRBV9 and TRBJ2-1, with 11 bases matching TRBD2. Germline CDR1 and CDR2: SGDLS and YYNGEE. J was trimmed by 0 bases and V by 4 bases; bases with no gene match: 15. The CDR3 contains 20 residues. In nucleotides, the CDR3 is TGTGCCAGCAGCCACCAGTTGGCACTAGCGGGAGTTCGCTCCTACAATGAGCAGTTCTTC. Its protein is CASSHQLALAGVRSYNEQFF. Full variable domain (missing parts from reference TRBV9 and TRBJ2-1): DSGVTQTPKHLITATGQRVTLRCSPRSGDLSVYWYQQSLDQGLQFLIQYYNGEERAKGNILERFSAQQFPDLHSELNLSSLELGDSALYFCASSHQLALAGVRSYNEQFFGPGTRLTVL.

The chain employs TRBV5-1 and TRBJ1-1; D remains unclear. With 6 bases removed from V and 5 bases from J, the gap between germline ends came to 17 bases. This CDR3 region has 14 residues. CDR1 is SGHRS, CDR2 YFSETQ, per germline. CDR3 sequence (DNA): TGCGCCAGCACCCCGACGACGGGTGGAACTGAAGCTTTCTTT. Protein sequence: CASTPTTGGTEAFF. Full variable domain (missing parts from reference TRBV5-1 and TRBJ1-1): KAGVTQTPRYLIKTRGQQVTLSCSPISGHRSVSWYQQTPGQGLQFLFEYFSETQRNKGNFPGRFSGRQFSNSRSEMNVSTLELGDSALYLCASTPTTGGTEAFFGQGTRLTVV.

The rearrangement uses TRBV19 and TRBJ2-7; TRBD2 matches at 16 bases. The germline CDR1 and CDR2 sequences are LNHDA and SQIVND (reference sequence). The CDR3 spans 18 residues. Trimming cost V 5 bases and J 2 bases; bases outside gene matches: 9. CDR3 amino acids: CASSPRGLAGGIPYEQYF. Written as DNA, the CDR3 is TGTGCCAGTAGTCCCCGGGGACTAGCGGGAGGGATCCCCTACGAGCAGTACTTC.

This chain connects TRBV19 to TRBJ1-6; D gene uncertain. CDR1 is LNHDA, CDR2 SQIVND, per germline (reference sequence). Trimming shortened V by 2 bases and J by 9 bases, and 14 bases separated the two germline ends. The CDR3 spans 15 residues. The CDR3: CASSISSLEGSPLHF. CDR3 coding DNA: TGTGCCAGTAGTATAAGCTCCCTTGAAGGTTCACCCCTCCACTTT.

V and J are TRBV12-5 and TRBJ2-5; tentative D call: TRBD1 (6 bases). Between the trimmed V and J ends, which lost 1 base and 7 bases, there was a span of 7 bases. This CDR3 has 12 residues. Germline assignment: CDR1 LGHNT and CDR2 FRNRAP. The CDR3 loop is CASGLARGTQYF. CDR3 in DNA: TGTGCTAGTGGTTTGGCCAGGGGGACCCAGTACTTC.

V is TRBV19 and J is TRBJ2-4; 12 bases are a match to TRBD2. After removal of 6 bases from V and 9 bases from J, the junction contained 9 bases not matched to a gene. Germline V lookup: CDR1 LNHDA, CDR2 SQIVND (reference sequence). CDR3 length: 15 amino acids. The CDR3 loop is CASSPLAGGLGIQYF. In nucleotides, the CDR3 is TGTGCCAGTAGCCCGCTAGCGGGGGGGCTTGGCATTCAGTACTTC.

This chain links TRBV7-3 with TRBJ1-1; D unclear. The germline V and J ends were trimmed by 1 base and 3 bases, with 9 bases remaining between them. From germline, CDR1 is SGHTA and CDR2 FQGTGA. The CDR3 loop spans 14 amino acids. CDR3 amino acids: CASSLNPGDTEAFF. The CDR3 DNA is TGTGCCAGCAGCTTAAATCCAGGAGACACTGAAGCTTTCTTT.

The chain employs TRBV6-1 and TRBJ1-3; D may be TRBD1 (6 bases). The CDR3 covers 13 residues. The germline V gene encodes CDR1 MNHNS and CDR2 SASEGT. V was shortened by 7 bases and J by 4 bases, with 11 bases between the two germline ends. The CDR3 is CASTWDNGNTIYF. DNA of the CDR3: TGTGCCAGCACCTGGGACAACGGAAACACCATATATTTT.

The rearrangement uses TRBV6-5 and TRBJ1-5; no definite D call. The CDR3 length is 13 residues. Germline CDR1 and CDR2: MNHEY and SVGAGI. V was clipped by 4 bases and J by 9 bases, with 13 bases between them. This CDR3 is CASSSLLRGPQHF. In DNA form, the CDR3 reads TGTGCCAGCAGTTCCCTCCTTAGAGGGCCCCAGCATTTT.

This sequence joins TRBV6-5 and TRBJ2-5, with D perhaps TRBD1 (6 bases). This CDR3 contains 13 residues. The V end was cut by 5 bases, the J end by 5 bases, with 12 bases between. Per the germline V gene, CDR1 is MNHEY and CDR2 is SVGAGI. The CDR3 nucleotides read TGTGCCAGCAGTGAACAGGGCCGGGAGACCCAGTACTTC. Translation gives CASSEQGRETQYF.

This clone was detected only once. This chain links TRBV7-8 with TRBJ1-4, with D hard to call. V was clipped by 5 bases and J by 5 bases, with 6 bases between them. The CDR3 contains 12 residues. Germline values: CDR1 SGHVS, CDR2 FQNEAQ. CDR3 coding DNA: TGTGCCAGCAGCAGTAAAAATGAAAAACTGTTTTTT. Amino acid sequence: CASSSKNEKLFF.

This chain uses TRBV29-1 with TRBJ2-1, with TRBD1 matching 9 bases. The trim removed 3 bases at V and 6 bases at J, leaving 15 bases unmatched. This CDR3 spans 17 amino acids. Germline loops: CDR1 SQVTM, CDR2 ANQGSEA. The CDR3 loop is CSVEFMAGQGLGNEQFF. In DNA form, the CDR3 reads TGCAGCGTTGAGTTTATGGCGGGACAGGGATTAGGCAATGAGCAGTTCTTC.

V usage is TRBV15 and J usage is TRBJ2-2, with TRBD2 identical over 9 bases. V lost 1 base, J lost 0 bases, and 0 bases stayed unmatched. Germline loops: CDR1 LNHNV, CDR2 YYDKDF (reference sequence). The CDR3 runs 16 residues. The CDR3 DNA is TGTGCCACCAGCAGAGTAGCGGGGGCGAACACCGGGGAGCTGTTTTTT. Translating it yields CATSRVAGANTGELFF.

The rearrangement uses TRBV10-3 and TRBJ2-3; D remains unclear. Trimming removed 2 bases from V and 5 bases from J, with 2 bases in between. The length of the CDR3 is 11 residues. In germline, CDR1 is ENHRY, CDR2 SYGVKD. CDR3 DNA: TGTGCCATCAGTGAGGGAGATACGCAGTATTTT. Translation: CAISEGDTQYF.

The chain combines TRBV7-7 with TRBJ2-7; a weak D match, TRBD2 (6 bases). V dropped 2 bases and J dropped 5 bases, with 10 bases sitting between them. The CDR3 is 13 residues long. The V gene's germline CDR1 is SSHAT and CDR2 FNYEAQ (reference sequence). The CDR3 bases are TGTGCCAGCAGCTTAAGCTCGGGGGACGAGCAGTACTTC. As protein: CASSLSSGDEQYF. The entire variable domain, with the rest obtained from reference TRBV7-7 and TRBJ2-7, is as follows: GAGVSQSPRYKVTKRGQDVTLRCDPISSHATLYWYQQALGQGPEFLTYFNYEAQPDKSGLPSDRFSAERPEGSISTLTIQRTEQRDSAMYRCASSLSSGDEQYFGPGTRLTVT.

The V call is TRBV2, the J call TRBJ1-1, with 8 bases that match TRBD1. There are 15 residues in the CDR3. The germline V gene encodes CDR1 SNHLY and CDR2 FYNNEI. V lost 8 bases and J lost 0; bases outside the gene matches: 8. CDR3: CASAGTGGMNTEAFF. The CDR3 DNA sequence: TGTGCCAGCGCAGGAACAGGGGGAATGAACACTGAAGCTTTCTTT.

The chain carries TRBV18 and TRBJ1-2, with 7 bases fitting TRBD1. CDR3 size: 16 residues. From germline, CDR1 is KGHSH and CDR2 LQKENI. V shed 3 bases, J shed 2 bases, and the junction held 9 bases outside the gene matches. The CDR3 spells CASSPRPGQQNYGYTF. CDR3 sequence (DNA): TGTGCCAGCTCACCCCGCCCGGGACAGCAGAACTATGGCTACACCTTC.

This chain links TRBV7-2 with TRBJ2-2; D is unclear. The CDR3 runs 12 residues. V was pared by 6 bases and J by 6 bases, with 8 bases between. Germline CDR1 and CDR2: SGHTA and FQGNSA. The CDR3 coding sequence is TGTGCCAGCAGTCAATTCCCCGGGGAGCTGTTTTTT. Protein sequence: CASSQFPGELFF.

This rearrangement joins TRBV10-3 to TRBJ2-5, with D perhaps matching TRBD1 or TRBD2 (6 bases each). V was cut by 6 bases and J by 4 bases, with 15 bases left in between. The CDR3 length is 14 residues. From germline, CDR1 is ENHRY and CDR2 SYGVKD. CDR3 sequence reads: CAISTQGGRETQYF. CDR3 sequence (DNA): TGTGCCATCAGCACCCAAGGGGGGCGAGAGACCCAGTACTTC.

The chain employs TRBV7-9 and TRBJ2-7; perhaps TRBD2 as D (6 bases). Trimming pared 2 bases from V and 5 bases from J, leaving 13 bases between. This CDR3 is 14 amino acids long. Germline V CDR1 and CDR2: SEHNR, FQNEAQ (reference sequence). The CDR3 protein is CASSLNERADEQYF. Written as DNA, the CDR3 is TGTGCCAGCAGCTTAAACGAGCGGGCCGACGAGCAGTACTTC.